This entry lists 6 T cell receptor beta chains sequenced from one sample in a study of T cell responses to AZD1222 COVID-19 vaccine. The data were produced by immunoSEQ multiplex PCR, yet TCRdb's version contains in-frame clones alone and is incomplete. The sample has 150,000 or so clones; approximately 90% are singletons. Sequencing was performed on peripheral blood, taken on day 0 of AZD1222 vaccination. These TCRs come from an adult in good health.

The chain combines TRBV14 with TRBJ1-1; D is unclear. V was trimmed by 3 bases and J by 0 bases, leaving 5 bases between them. Germline assignment: CDR1 SGHDN and CDR2 FVKESK. This CDR3 contains 13 residues. The CDR3 reads CASSQEMNTEAFF. The DNA for the CDR3 is TGTGCCAGCAGCCAGGAGATGAACACTGAAGCTTTCTTT.

This rearrangement joins TRBV3-1 (or the pseudogene TRBV3-2) to TRBJ2-2; D not resolved. Germline V gene data show CDR1 as LGHDT and CDR2 as YNNKEL (reference sequence). V lost 8 bases, J lost 5 bases, and 15 bases lay in between. The CDR3 loop spans 14 amino acids. The DNA of the CDR3 is TGTGCCAGCCAACAGACCGAACGTACCGGGGAGCTGTTTTTT. Protein: CASQQTERTGELFF.

The chain is built from TRBV5-1 and TRBJ2-4, with D possibly matching TRBD1 (6 bases). CDR1 is SGHRS, CDR2 YFSETQ, per germline. Between the trimmed V and J ends, which lost 2 bases and 2 bases, there was a span of 11 bases. CDR3 length: 15 residues. The CDR3 spells CASSLNTGTKNIQYF. The CDR3 nucleotides read TGCGCCAGCAGCTTAAATACAGGGACCAAAAACATTCAGTACTTC.

This chain connects TRBV5-1 to TRBJ2-3; no clear D. V was trimmed by 5 bases and J by 0 bases, leaving 10 bases between them. There are 14 residues in the CDR3. CDR1 is SGHRS and CDR2 is YFSETQ in the germline V gene. The CDR3 loop reads CASSRDSSTDTQYF. The CDR3 nucleotides are TGCGCCAGCAGTAGAGACTCTAGCACAGATACGCAGTATTTT.

This chain connects TRBV10-3 to TRBJ1-1, with TRBD1 matching over 8 bases. Germline CDR1 reads ENHRY; CDR2 reads SYGVKD. Losses at the gene ends were 7 bases for V and 10 bases for J; bases not matched to a gene: 14. The CDR3 is made up of 14 amino acids. CDR3 protein: CAITKDREPRRAFF. CDR3 nucleotide sequence: TGTGCCATCACTAAGGACAGGGAGCCCCGCAGAGCTTTCTTT.

The V and J genes are TRBV7-9 and TRBJ2-1; tentatively, D is TRBD2 (5 bases). V was trimmed by 4 bases and J by 0 bases, leaving 13 bases between them. Germline V gene data show CDR1 as SEHNR and CDR2 as FQNEAQ (reference sequence). CDR3 size: 16 residues. In DNA, the CDR3 is TGTGCCAGCAGCTCACGAGCGGAACCCTCCTACAATGAGCAGTTCTTC. Its protein product is CASSSRAEPSYNEQFF. Variable domain in full (rest from reference TRBV7-9 and TRBJ2-1): DTGVSQNPRHKITKRGQNVTFRCDPISEHNRLYWYRQTLGQGPEFLTYFQNEAQLEKSRLLSDRFSAERPKGSFSTLEIQRTEQGDSAMYLCASSSRAEPSYNEQFFGPGTRLTVL.